A single sample is the source of the 28 T cell receptor beta chains below, sequenced in a study of CD8 T cells in ankylosing spondylitis. From the 5' RACE reads, TCRdb called clonotypes with MiXCR, one entry per CDR3 protein. The data contain over 150,000 distinct CDR3 sequences, 9.5% to 15% of them seen just once; the ten biggest clones take up 16%. Sequencing was done on a sample of blood, either unsorted or a sorted T cell fraction (not recorded which). All receptors come from a male donor with ankylosing spondylitis or in good health (not recorded which).

V gene TRBV27 combines with J gene TRBJ2-7; D is unclear. V lost 2 bases and J 2 bases, leaving 16 bases between the germline ends. From germline, CDR1 is MNHEY and CDR2 SMNVEV (reference sequence). The CDR3 is 16 amino acids. The chain's CDR3 is CASSLNGPGFAYEQYF. DNA for the CDR3: TGTGCCAGCAGTTTAAATGGCCCAGGTTTCGCCTACGAGCAGTACTTC.

V gene TRBV7-9 combines with J gene TRBJ1-1; no firm D call. The V gene's germline CDR1 is SEHNR and CDR2 FQNEAQ (reference sequence). The CDR3 loop spans 12 amino acids. Trimming took off 5 bases at V and 11 bases at J, with 15 bases between the two ends. The CDR3 sequence: CASSSSTNPAFF. Here the CDR3 DNA reads TGTGCCAGCAGCAGCTCGACAAACCCTGCTTTCTTT.

This clonotype appeared a single time. V usage is TRBV2 and J usage is TRBJ2-7, with 9 bases identical to TRBD2. The CDR3 runs to 15 residues. Germline V lookup: CDR1 SNHLY, CDR2 FYNNEI. Trimming at V came to 2 bases and at J to 3 bases, leaving 5 bases not matched to a gene. CDR3 sequence: CASSELPSGDYEQYF. The CDR3 DNA is TGTGCCAGCAGTGAACTGCCTAGCGGGGACTACGAGCAGTACTTC.

The rearrangement uses TRBV19 and TRBJ2-2, with a possible D match to TRBD1 (6 bases). Germline-derived CDR1 and CDR2 are LNHDA and SQIVND (reference sequence). The V end was cut by 4 bases, the J end by 0 bases, with 9 bases between. The CDR3 length is 15 residues. The DNA of the CDR3 is TGTGCCAGTAGTAAAGGGACACCGAACACCGGGGAGCTGTTTTTT. Amino acids: CASSKGTPNTGELFF. Combining the CDR3 with reference TRBV19 and TRBJ2-2 gives the whole variable domain DGGITQSPKYLFRKEGQNVTLSCEQNLNHDAMYWYRQDPGQGLRLIYYSQIVNDFQKGDIAEGYSVSREKKESFPLTVTSAQKNPTAFYLCASSKGTPNTGELFFGEGSRLTVL.

This clonotype came up many times. This chain joins TRBV3-1 and TRBJ2-7; 9 nucleotides agree with TRBD2. CDR1 and CDR2 (germline): LGHDT, YNNKEL (reference sequence). With 4 bases clipped from V and 6 bases from J, the junction kept 10 bases outside the gene matches. CDR3 length equals 15 residues. The CDR3 nucleotides read TGTGCCAGCAGCCCGGGACTAGCAAGCCCTCGCGAGCAGTACTTC. This encodes CASSPGLASPREQYF.

The V call is TRBV2, the J call TRBJ2-5, with 13 bases aligning to TRBD2. Germline V gives CDR1 SNHLY, CDR2 FYNNEI. The CDR3 totals 14 residues. V was clipped by 8 bases and J by 3 bases; unmatched bases: 3. CDR3 sequence: CASGGLAGEETQYF. The CDR3 DNA follows: TGTGCCAGCGGCGGACTAGCGGGAGAAGAGACCCAGTACTTC.

The chain combines TRBV9 with TRBJ2-6; D is uncertain. From germline, CDR1 is SGDLS and CDR2 YYNGEE. Trimming removed 0 bases at V and 3 bases at J, with 7 bases between. The CDR3 length is 15 residues. DNA of the CDR3: TGTGCCAGCAGCGTAGGAGGAGTTGGGGCCAACGTCCTGACTTTC. This encodes CASSVGGVGANVLTF.

This clonotype was recorded a few times. The chain combines TRBV4-1 with TRBJ2-7, with D unclear. The CDR3 consists of 12 residues. V gave up 3 bases and J gave up 6 bases, with 9 bases separating them. Per the germline V gene, CDR1 is MGHRA and CDR2 is YSYEKL. DNA for the CDR3: TGCGCCAGCAGCCAGAGGATAGGCGAGCAGTACTTC. Its protein is CASSQRIGEQYF.

The J gene is TRBJ2-5, the V gene TRBV7-9; a weak D match, TRBD1 (6 bases). V was cut by 1 base and J by 2 bases, with 14 bases left in between. Germline CDR1 SEHNR, CDR2 FQNEAQ (reference sequence). The CDR3 loop spans 16 amino acids. CDR3 in DNA: TGTGCCAGCAGCTTAGAGCAGGGGAGATCTCAAGAGACCCAGTACTTC. Translating gives CASSLEQGRSQETQYF.

The chain couples TRBV27 to TRBJ1-6, with a tentative D call TRBD1 (5 bases). This CDR3 region has 12 residues. CDR1 and CDR2 from the germline V gene are MNHEY and SMNVEV (reference sequence). Trimming left V 2 bases short and J 10 bases short, with 6 bases between. CDR3 amino acids: CASSLRGSPLHF. The CDR3 DNA is TGTGCCAGCAGTTTAAGGGGCTCACCCCTCCACTTT.

The J gene is TRBJ1-1, the V gene TRBV5-1; TRBD1 is a possible D gene (6 bases). V was pared by 1 base and J by 4 bases, with 14 bases between. The CDR3 totals 15 residues. Germline V lookup: CDR1 SGHRS, CDR2 YFSETQ. CDR3 nucleotide sequence: TGCGCCAGCAGCTTGACCTACAGGGAGGGCACTGAAGCTTTCTTT. This translates into CASSLTYREGTEAFF.

This clonotype was found a few times. The chain carries TRBV20-1 and TRBJ2-7, with 8 bases lining up with TRBD1. Germline V CDR1 and CDR2: DFQATT, SNEGSKA (reference sequence). Trimming at V came to 0 bases and at J to 4 bases, leaving 5 bases not matched to a gene. The CDR3 length is 14 residues. The CDR3, as DNA: TGCAGTGCTAGAGATTCAGGGGGCTGGTACGAGCAGTACTTC. It encodes CSARDSGGWYEQYF.

This clonotype was seen a few times. V usage is TRBV10-1 and J usage is TRBJ2-1; 10 bases fit TRBD1. Germline V gene data show CDR1 as WNHNN and CDR2 as SYGVQD (reference sequence). The CDR3 extends over 15 amino acids. J gave up 6 bases and V 6 bases, and 8 bases lay outside the gene matches. The DNA of the CDR3 is TGCGCCAGCAGACCCGGGACAGGGGACTCCAATGAGCAGTTCTTC. It codes for CASRPGTGDSNEQFF.

This clonotype occurred a few times. The chain has TRBV12-3 or TRBV12-4 and TRBJ2-5; D ambiguous. CDR3 size: 14 residues. The V gene lost 3 bases and the J gene lost 4 bases, with 12 bases spanning the gap. CDR3 DNA sequence: TGTGCCAGCAGTTTTTTAATAGGGCGAGAGACCCAGTACTTC. It yields the protein CASSFLIGRETQYF.

The V call is TRBV7-9, the J call TRBJ2-3; the D is unclear. The germline V and J ends were trimmed by 3 bases and 2 bases, with 6 bases remaining between them. In germline, CDR1 is SEHNR, CDR2 FQNEAQ (reference sequence). The CDR3 consists of 13 residues. The CDR3 protein is CASSFPDTDTQYF. CDR3 nucleotides: TGTGCCAGCAGCTTTCCCGACACAGATACGCAGTATTTT.

The chain combines TRBV3-1 with TRBJ2-7; D unresolved. This CDR3 is 12 amino acids long. The germline gives CDR1 LGHDT, CDR2 YNNKEL (reference sequence). Trimming removed 4 bases at V and 2 bases at J, with 6 bases between. Here the CDR3 reads CASSRSAYEQYF. In DNA, the CDR3 is TGTGCCAGCAGCCGCTCGGCCTACGAGCAGTACTTC.

This clonotype was detected ten times or more. V is TRBV5-1 and J is TRBJ1-1, with 7 bases aligning to TRBD1. Looked up from germline, CDR1 is SGHRS and CDR2 is YFSETQ. This CDR3 is built from 15 residues. V shed 4 bases, J shed 0 bases, and the junction held 6 bases outside the gene matches. The CDR3 nucleotides are TGCGCCAGCAGCCCCCCGGGACAGATGAACACTGAAGCTTTCTTT. It specifies CASSPPGQMNTEAFF.

This clonotype was seen a few times. The chain carries TRBV4-1 and TRBJ2-7; weak D call: TRBD1 (7 bases). This CDR3 contains 18 residues. Germline V lookup: CDR1 MGHRA, CDR2 YSYEKL. Trimming left V 4 bases short and J 0 bases short, with 22 bases between. CDR3 sequence: CASSPKEQGWGASYEQYF. The CDR3, as DNA: TGCGCCAGCAGCCCTAAAGAACAGGGGTGGGGGGCCTCCTACGAGCAGTACTTC.

This clonotype was observed many times. This chain joins TRBV15 and TRBJ2-1; D gene unclear. Trimming stripped 7 bases from V and 6 bases from J, with 40 bases between. CDR1 is LNHNV and CDR2 is YYDKDF in the germline V gene (reference sequence). The CDR3 consists of 22 residues. CDR3 DNA sequence: TGTGCCACCACGCGCACAGCCGCCCACTCCTACAATCGGTGGTGGGTATCCAATGAGCAGTTCTTC. Protein: CATTRTAAHSYNRWWVSNEQFF.

This clonotype was counted only a few times. The rearrangement uses TRBV4-1 and TRBJ1-2; D call uncertain. CDR1 MGHRA and CDR2 YSYEKL come from the germline V gene. The V end was cut by 5 bases, the J end by 2 bases, with 15 bases between. The CDR3 contains 15 residues. CDR3 sequence: CASSSRTPLNYGYTF. The CDR3 DNA reads as TGCGCCAGCAGCTCTAGGACCCCTTTAAACTATGGCTACACCTTC.

The chain is built from TRBV4-1 and TRBJ2-7; possibly TRBD2 for D (7 bases). Germline CDR1 reads MGHRA; CDR2 reads YSYEKL. V was clipped by 0 bases and J by 0 bases, with 18 bases between them. The CDR3 has 18 residues. The CDR3 sequence is CASSQDNAVGGASYEQYF. As DNA, the CDR3 is TGCGCCAGCAGCCAAGATAATGCGGTAGGGGGGGCCTCCTACGAGCAGTACTTC.

This clonotype is deemed medium-sized (0.01 to 0.1%). This chain uses TRBV3-1 with TRBJ2-5, with 8 bases fitting TRBD2. The V gene end was trimmed by 0 bases and the J gene end by 4 bases; junction bases not matched to a gene: 13. From germline, CDR1 is LGHDT and CDR2 YNNKEL (reference sequence). CDR3 length: 18 residues. Written as DNA, the CDR3 is TGTGCCAGCAGCCAAGATCCCACTGGACTAGCACCCCGAGAGACCCAGTACTTC. This sequence encodes CASSQDPTGLAPRETQYF.

This clonotype turned up a few times. J is TRBJ2-1 and V is TRBV5-1, with TRBD1 matching over 7 bases. Germline V gene sequence: CDR1 SGHRS, CDR2 YFSETQ. The CDR3 contains 15 residues. V was clipped by 0 bases and J by 8 bases; unmatched bases: 8. CDR3 protein: CASSLGQGEGDEQFF. Written as DNA, the CDR3 is TGCGCCAGCAGCTTGGGGCAGGGGGAAGGGGATGAGCAGTTCTTC.

The chain combines TRBV4-1 with TRBJ2-1; 9 bases are a match to TRBD2. Germline CDR1 MGHRA, CDR2 YSYEKL. The CDR3 is 16 residues long. V shed 1 base and J 5 bases; nucleotides not matched to a gene: 6. The CDR3 here is CASSQVLLAGHNEQFF. CDR3 nucleotide sequence: TGCGCCAGCAGCCAAGTGCTACTAGCGGGCCACAATGAGCAGTTCTTC.

The chain has TRBV25-1 and TRBJ2-1, with D possibly being TRBD2 (6 bases). This CDR3 is 15 amino acids long. The germline V gene has CDR1 MGHDK and CDR2 SYGVNS. V was pared by 3 bases and J by 7 bases, with 16 bases between. CDR3 loop: CASSERTDGRNEQFF. CDR3 DNA: TGTGCCAGCAGTGAGCGAACGGACGGGAGAAATGAGCAGTTCTTC. The complete variable domain, with remaining parts taken from reference TRBV25-1 and TRBJ2-1, reads EADIYQTPRYLVIGTGKKITLECSQTMGHDKMYWYQQDPGMELHLIHYSYGVNSTEKGDLSSESTVSRIRTEHFPLTLESARPSHTSQYLCASSERTDGRNEQFFGPGTRLTVL.

This clonotype was detected only a few times. The V gene is TRBV9, the J gene TRBJ2-2; 9 bases map to TRBD1. V trimming: 3 bases; J trimming: 4 bases; junction bases outside the gene matches: 7. Germline CDR1 SGDLS, CDR2 YYNGEE. This CDR3 is built from 16 residues. DNA of the CDR3: TGTGCCAGCAGCGCCCGGGACAGGGCGTCCACCGGGGAGCTGTTTTTT. Encoded protein: CASSARDRASTGELFF.

This chain connects TRBV4-1 to TRBJ2-1; TRBD2 matches at 10 bases. The trim removed 1 base at V and 13 bases at J, leaving 10 bases unmatched. CDR1 and CDR2 (germline): MGHRA, YSYEKL. The CDR3 spans 15 residues. The CDR3 loop reads CASSQVSGGAGPQFF. The CDR3, as DNA: TGCGCCAGCAGCCAAGTCAGCGGGGGGGCAGGCCCCCAGTTCTTC.

This clonotype was found many times. The CDR3 nucleotides are TGCAGCGGCCTAACAGGTTACGAGCAGTACTTC. It codes for CSGLTGYEQYF. The rearrangement uses TRBV29-1 and TRBJ2-7, with D perhaps TRBD1 (5 bases). Trimming pared 7 bases from V and 4 bases from J, leaving 11 bases between. In germline, CDR1 is SQVTM, CDR2 ANQGSEA. CDR3 size: 11 residues.